This T cell receptor (beta chain) was sequenced during a study of neurological immune-mediated disorders. In its sample, this clonotype is medium-sized. Its cognate antigen is unknown. One entry per CDR3 protein, called by TCRdb with MiXCR from the 5' RACE reads. The sample comprises more than 30,000 distinct CDR3 sequences, 13% of which are singletons, and roughly 5.2% rests with the top ten. Time point: technical triplicate 2. Sorted libraries used some 1 million CD4+ or CD8+ T cells. Study outcomes and limitations: The study found the most TCR clonal expansion in HTLV-1-associated myelopathy and the least in multiple sclerosis, below healthy controls.

The V gene's germline CDR1 is SGHTA and CDR2 FQGNSA. This CDR3 contains 15 residues. V lost 1 base, J lost 0 bases, and 8 bases lay in between. Sequenced: CD4+ T cells from blood. The rearrangement joins TRBV7-2 to TRBJ2-3; D unclear. This sequence originates from a female donor with HTLV-1-associated myelopathy (HAM/TSP). The CDR3 loop reads CASSLGPPSTDTQYF. As DNA, the CDR3 is TGTGCCAGCAGCTTAGGCCCACCTAGCACAGATACGCAGTATTTT.